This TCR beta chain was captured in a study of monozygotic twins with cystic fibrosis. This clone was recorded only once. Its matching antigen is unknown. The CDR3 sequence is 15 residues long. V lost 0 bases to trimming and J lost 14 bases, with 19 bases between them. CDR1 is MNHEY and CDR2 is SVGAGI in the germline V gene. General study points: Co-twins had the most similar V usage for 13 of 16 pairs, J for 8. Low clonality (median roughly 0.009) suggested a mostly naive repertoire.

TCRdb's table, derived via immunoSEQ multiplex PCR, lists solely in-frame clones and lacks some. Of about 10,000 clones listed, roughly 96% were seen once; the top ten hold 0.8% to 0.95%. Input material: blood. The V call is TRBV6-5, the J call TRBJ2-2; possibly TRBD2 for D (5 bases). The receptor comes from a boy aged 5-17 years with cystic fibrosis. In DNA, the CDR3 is TGTGCCAGCAGTTACTCGCGGCAAGCCGGGAACCGACTGTTTTTT. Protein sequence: CASSYSRQAGNRLFF.